This T cell receptor (beta chain) was recovered during a study of naive and memory T cell subsets. The library had UMIs added by 3' ligation of an oligonucleotide to TCR cDNA. RNA was extracted from around 2.7 ml of whole blood of healthy adults. Cells were not sorted; total RNA input targeted roughly 1 to 1,100 ng. The study, taken as a whole, reports: This RNA-based method may be sensitive to activation-related transcript changes.

V shed 6 bases and J 4 bases; nucleotides not matched to a gene: 8. CDR3 size: 14 residues. Germline V lookup: CDR1 MDHEN, CDR2 SYDVKM. Amplification of ligated cDNA took four PCR rounds with SP2 and nested alpha and beta constant primers. Blood and skin TCR RNA was reverse transcribed with alpha and beta constant primers. MiXCR was run by TCRdb on the 5' RACE reads, yielding one entry per CDR3 protein. The sample lists 48,000 or so distinct CDR3 sequences; roughly 4.7% were seen once. This clonotype has only a few counts. The antigen remains undetermined. The chain combines TRBV28 with TRBJ1-2; 7 bases match TRBD1. The sequence was collected from a female donor in good health. Here the CDR3 reads CASSSAGQTYGYTF. CDR3 coding DNA: TGTGCCAGCAGCTCCGCGGGACAGACCTATGGCTACACCTTC.